A single sample is the source of the 3 T cell receptor beta chains below, sequenced in a study of naive and memory T cell subsets. TCR cDNA received a 3' ligated oligonucleotide that carried a UMI. Amplification of ligated cDNA took four PCR rounds with SP2 and nested alpha and beta constant primers. TCRdb recomputed calls from the 5' RACE reads with MiXCR, one row per CDR3 protein. The sample lists about 32,000 distinct CDR3 sequences, around 17% seen once, with 2% to 3% in the top ten. These receptors all come from a female donor in good health.

This clonotype was recorded many times. The chain recombines TRBV20-1 with TRBJ2-1; perhaps D is TRBD1 or TRBD2 (5 bases each). The V gene's germline CDR1 is DFQATT and CDR2 SNEGSKA (reference sequence). V gave up 3 bases and J gave up 12 bases, with 21 bases separating them. The CDR3 has 14 residues. Here the CDR3 DNA reads TGCAGTGCTAGTACGGGGCGCTCGGTACTAAGGCAGTTCTTC. This gives the protein CSASTGRSVLRQFF.

This clonotype was seen at least ten times. The V and J genes are TRBV7-8 and TRBJ2-1; 10 nucleotides line up with TRBD2. Germline V lookup: CDR1 SGHVS, CDR2 FQNEAQ. There are 20 residues in the CDR3. Losses at the gene ends were 0 bases for V and 5 bases for J; bases not matched to a gene: 16. CDR3 DNA: TGTGCCAGCAGCTTAGCTCTCGTAGCGGGGGGTCCCTTTAATAACAATGAGCAGTTCTTC. Translation: CASSLALVAGGPFNNNEQFF. The full variable domain, rest sourced from reference TRBV7-8 and TRBJ2-1, is GAGVSQSPRYKVAKRGQDVALRCDPISGHVSLFWYQQALGQGPEFLTYFQNEAQLDKSGLPSDRFFAERPEGSVSTLKIQRTQQEDSAVYLCASSLALVAGGPFNNNEQFFGPGTRLTVL.

This clonotype was seen once. The chain's CDR3 is CASNARGRPQETQYF. The DNA for the CDR3 is TGTGCCAGCAACGCGCGGGGCCGACCCCAAGAGACCCAGTACTTC. V usage is TRBV6-2 or TRBV6-3 and J usage is TRBJ2-5, with D perhaps matching TRBD2 (6 bases). The CDR3 consists of 15 residues. The ends were cut back, 7 bases at V and 1 base at J, with 16 bases in the middle. Germline CDR1 is MNHEY and CDR2 is SVGEGT.